This TCR beta chain was recorded in a study of blood T cell repertoires in COVID-19 (dated by TCRdb to the early 2020s). Looking at the study overall: Collaborator samples came from the United States, Italy and Spain and covered acute and convalescent phases of COVID-19. The material from the prospective study consisted of cDNA or gDNA derived from T cells, B-cell-depleted T cells, or PBMCs. Deeply sampled blood TCRbeta repertoires from subjects exposed to, actively infected with, or recovered from COVID-19 were included in the dataset. The repertoires were released in a freely available public database meant as a resource for research on the immune response to SARS-CoV-2. The samples were drawn from two sources: the first 160 participants of the ongoing ImmuneRACE study, and 1,200 or so subjects contributed by 6 global collaborators. Sample metadata almost always included a de-identified subject ID, COVID-19 status, age in years and sex. HLA class I and class II types, where available, came from metadata supplied by the sample provider rather than from assay-based typing.

Whole blood was collected in K2EDTA tubes by collaborating institutions according to the institutions' own protocols. For TCRbeta analysis, collaborator samples were shipped as frozen whole blood, as isolated PBMCs, or as DNA extracted from either sample type. TCRbeta CDR3 regions were amplified from genomic DNA using the immunoSEQ Assay, a bias-controlled multiplex PCR. Per the original workflow: The number of nucleated cells in each sample was estimated from the amplification of reference gene primers within the assay. To quantify the absolute abundance of each unique TCRbeta CDR3 rearrangement, sequence reads were collapsed and filtered. Productive Simpson clonality was computed per sample as the square root of Simpson's diversity index over productive rearrangements. TCRdb stores this immuneACCESS table with in-frame sequences only. Part of the clones is absent; in the studies checked, under half of the shortfall reflects unresolved V genes, and no reason is known for the rest. The DNA was the basis for D and trimming; V, J and clone size are from that table. This sample lists more than 45,000 clones; over 90% were detected once. The ten largest account for roughly 9.8% of the sample.

Overall results and qualifications from the work: The quantity of clinical and demographic metadata differed by source and by participant and was supplied without curation.

A remark on this clone: Its antigen has not been determined. Base qualities are missing; no much larger clone stands one base away.

The specimen was peripheral blood. This sequence was found in a woman older than 75 with acute or convalescent COVID-19.

The nucleotide sequence reads TGTGCTAGTGGTTTGCGGCAGGGTTTCGGGACAGGGACTCGCTACACCTTC. This codes for CASGLRQGFGTGTRYTF. Recombination joined TRBV12-5 with TRBJ1-2; 9 bases in the junction line up with TRBD1. CDR1 and CDR2 are drawn from the germline V gene: LGHNT, FRNRAP. V lost 2 bases and J lost 9 bases, and the count of bases not matched to a germline gene is 16. Reading from cysteine to phenylalanine, the CDR3 counts 17 amino acids. Only CDR3 DNA is held: 51 bases, read in frame from base 1.